The entry that follows covers one T cell receptor beta chain sequence. The repertoire was sequenced with immunoSEQ multiplex PCR; TCRdb's copy has only in-frame clones and lacks some. The data contain about 260,000 clones, 85% of them singletons. The data are from a study of blood T cell repertoires in COVID-19. CDR3 length: 14 residues. Germline trimming cut 4 bases from V and 1 base from J; bases unmatched to any gene: 4. Germline lookup yields CDR1 MNHEY and CDR2 SVGAGI. The chain carries TRBV6-5 and TRBJ2-7; 7 positions match TRBD2. The sequence was collected from a human donor in a cohort sampled during active COVID-19. Specimen: peripheral blood. This chain's CDR3 is CASSLAGPSYEQYF. CDR3 nucleotide sequence: TGTGCCAGCAGTTTAGCGGGCCCTTCCTACGAGCAGTACTTC.